Listed below are T cell receptor beta chains from one sample, sequenced in a study of T cell responses to AZD1222 COVID-19 vaccine. Clones were read by immunoSEQ multiplex PCR, and TCRdb kept only the in-frame ones, dropping some. The sample holds roughly 140,000 clones, about 92% seen once. The sequencing used peripheral blood, collected 28 days after the second AZD1222 dose. These receptor sequences come from an adult who received the AZD1222 COVID-19 vaccine. Each CDR3 is given with its conserved first and last residue. Fields, in order: J gene, clone size, D gene, V gene, CDR3 protein, CDR3 DNA. The D gene is left open where the match is weak. The size field is filled for only some rows; it gives once, few, many or a size class.

TRBJ2-2 | once | . | TRBV27 | CASSLFGTDSLAGELFF | TGTGCCAGCAGTTTATTCGGGACCGACAGTTTAGCCGGGGAGCTGTTTTTT
TRBJ2-1 | . | . | TRBV3-1/TRBV3-2 | CASSQMPPNEQFF | TGTGCCAGCAGCCAAATGCCCCCCAATGAGCAGTTCTTC
TRBJ2-1 | . | . | TRBV4-3 | CASSQEPGLYNEQFF | TGCGCCAGCAGCCAAGAACCGGGCCTCTACAATGAGCAGTTCTTC
TRBJ1-6 | . | TRBD1 | TRBV27 | CASSTRTGPLHF | TGTGCCAGCAGTACCCGGACAGGACCCCTCCACTTT
TRBJ2-1 | . | TRBD2 | TRBV2 | CASSPGTSSDNEQFF | TGTGCCAGCAGCCCCGGGACTAGCAGCGACAATGAGCAGTTCTTC
TRBJ2-1 | . | . | TRBV11-1 | CASSPKRSSSYNEQFF | TGTGCCAGCAGCCCCAAGCGGAGTAGCTCCTACAATGAGCAGTTCTTC
TRBJ2-7 | . | . | TRBV6-5 | CAKCPRDISYEQYF | TGTGCCAAATGCCCCCGGGACATCTCCTACGAGCAGTACTTC
TRBJ1-2 | . | . | TRBV19 | CASNRDFNYGYTF | TGTGCCAGTAACCGGGACTTCAACTATGGCTACACCTTC
TRBJ1-1 | . | . | TRBV27 | CASSAGRVTEAFF | TGTGCCAGCAGCGCGGGACGGGTCACTGAAGCTTTCTTT
TRBJ1-1 | . | TRBD1 | TRBV6-5 | CASSYGTGLYTEAFF | TGTGCCAGCAGTTACGGGACAGGCTTGTACACTGAAGCTTTCTTT
TRBJ1-1 | . | . | TRBV7-2 | CASSPQGGDTEAFF | TGTGCCAGCAGCCCCCAGGGAGGAGACACTGAAGCTTTCTTT
TRBJ2-3 | . | TRBD2 | TRBV5-1 | CASSLEREVWYF | TGCGCCAGCAGCTTAGAACGGGAGGTTTGGTATTTT
TRBJ1-4 | . | . | TRBV11-2 | CASSLGRSINEKLFF | TGTGCCAGCAGCTTAGGGAGAAGCATTAATGAAAAACTGTTTTTT
TRBJ2-1 | . | TRBD1 | TRBV12-5 | CASGLRQGPNEQFF | TGTGCTAGTGGTCTACGACAGGGCCCCAATGAGCAGTTCTTC
TRBJ1-6 | . | TRBD1 | TRBV28 | CASSFGQGINSPLHF | TGTGCCAGCAGTTTTGGACAGGGGATTAACTCACCCCTCCACTTT
TRBJ2-2 | . | TRBD2 | TRBV11-2 | CASARSAGGNTGELFF | TGTGCCAGCGCGCGTTCGGCGGGAGGCAACACCGGGGAGCTGTTTTTT
TRBJ1-1 | . | . | TRBV5-1 | CASSSRLNAEAFF | TGCGCCAGCAGCTCCAGATTGAACGCTGAAGCTTTCTTT
TRBJ2-3 | . | . | TRBV11-3 | CASRWAGRDTQYF | TGTGCCAGCAGGTGGGCAGGGAGGGATACGCAGTATTTT
TRBJ1-1 | . | TRBD1 | TRBV2 | CASSEPQGADTEAFF | TGTGCCAGCAGTGAACCGCAGGGGGCGGACACTGAAGCTTTCTTT
TRBJ2-1 | once | TRBD1 | TRBV6-1 | CASSESQGVYNEQFF | TGTGCCAGCAGTGAATCACAGGGGGTCTACAATGAGCAGTTCTTC
TRBJ2-1 | . | . | TRBV18 | CASSPRVTSERHNEQFF | TGTGCCAGCTCACCACGTGTGACGAGCGAGAGGCACAATGAGCAGTTCTTC
TRBJ2-3 | once | TRBD2 | TRBV6-1 | CASSEGLAELPIAQYF | TGTGCCAGCAGTGAAGGACTAGCGGAATTACCCATAGCGCAGTATTTT
TRBJ2-7 | . | . | TRBV28 | CASSPSVYEQYF | TGTGCCAGCAGTCCCTCCGTCTACGAGCAGTACTTC
TRBJ1-5 | . | . | TRBV18 | CASSPLRNSNQPQHF | TGTGCCAGCTCACCATTACGGAATAGCAATCAGCCCCAGCATTTT
TRBJ1-1 | . | . | TRBV10-1 | CASIPQEVQDLNTEAFF | TGCGCCAGCATCCCTCAGGAGGTACAAGACTTAAACACTGAAGCTTTCTTT
TRBJ2-5 | . | TRBD1 | TRBV6-6 | CASSYREGAETQYF | TGTGCCAGCAGTTACCGAGAGGGGGCGGAGACCCAGTACTTC
TRBJ1-4 | . | . | TRBV4-3 | CASSQAPRTGSNEKLFF | TGCGCCAGCAGCCAAGCCCCTCGGACTGGATCTAATGAAAAACTGTTTTTT
TRBJ2-1 | once | TRBD2 | TRBV11-3 | CASSPRASGRNEQFF | TGTGCCAGCAGCCCTCGCGCCAGCGGGAGAAATGAGCAGTTCTTC
TRBJ2-7 | . | . | TRBV4-3 | CASSQDLGTLGGQYF | TGCGCCAGCAGCCAAGATCTTGGGACCCTGGGAGGTCAGTACTTC
TRBJ1-5 | . | . | TRBV30 | CAWSETGGGQPQHF | TGTGCCTGGAGTGAGACAGGAGGAGGGCAGCCCCAGCATTTT
TRBJ2-7 | . | TRBD2 | TRBV15 | CATSRGRESGNRNNEQYF | TGTGCCACCAGCAGAGGAAGGGAGAGCGGGAATAGGAACAACGAGCAGTACTTC
TRBJ1-4 | . | . | TRBV27 | CASSFPGQNEKLFF | TGTGCCAGCAGTTTCCCGGGCCAAAATGAAAAACTGTTTTTT
TRBJ2-2 | . | . | TRBV4-1 | CASSQLASVYTGELFF | TGCGCCAGCAGCCAATTGGCTAGCGTCTACACCGGGGAGCTGTTTTTT
TRBJ2-5 | . | . | TRBV7-2 | CASSDLVMETQYF | TGTGCCAGCAGCGACCTAGTGATGGAGACCCAGTACTTC
TRBJ2-2 | . | . | TRBV27 | CASSQRVTGELFF | TGTGCCAGCAGTCAAAGGGTAACCGGGGAGCTGTTTTTT
TRBJ2-2 | . | . | TRBV28 | CASSLPGGAFGGELFF | TGTGCCAGCAGCCTACCAGGGGGGGCCTTCGGCGGGGAGCTGTTTTTT
TRBJ2-3 | . | TRBD2 | TRBV3-1/TRBV3-2 | CASSQDSPGVGGRLTDTQYF | TGTGCCAGCAGCCAAGATTCCCCAGGGGTCGGCGGGAGGCTCACAGATACGCAGTATTTT
TRBJ1-5 | . | . | TRBV7-8 | CASSLKTGLGNQPQHF | TGTGCCAGCAGCTTGAAGACAGGATTAGGCAATCAGCCCCAGCATTTT
TRBJ1-5 | . | . | TRBV24-1 | CATSDPSAGDNQPQHF | TGTGCCACCAGTGACCCTTCGGCAGGGGACAATCAGCCCCAGCATTTT